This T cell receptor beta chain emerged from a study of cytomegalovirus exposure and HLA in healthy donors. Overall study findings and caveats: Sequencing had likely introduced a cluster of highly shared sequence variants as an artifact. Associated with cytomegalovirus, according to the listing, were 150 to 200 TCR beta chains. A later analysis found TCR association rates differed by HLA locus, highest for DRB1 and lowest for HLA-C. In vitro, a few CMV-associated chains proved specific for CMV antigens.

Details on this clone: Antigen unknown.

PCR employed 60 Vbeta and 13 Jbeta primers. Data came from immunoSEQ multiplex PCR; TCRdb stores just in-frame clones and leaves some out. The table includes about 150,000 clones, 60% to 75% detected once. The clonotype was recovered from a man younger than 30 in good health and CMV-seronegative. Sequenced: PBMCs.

As DNA, the CDR3 is TGTGCCAGCAGCCAGGGGCGCGGGGTTTACAATGAGCAGTTCTTC. It translates to CASSQGRGVYNEQFF. The chain employs TRBV14 and TRBJ2-1, with D possibly TRBD2 on 6 matching bases. With 3 bases removed from V and 4 bases from J, the gap between germline ends came to 13 bases. The CDR3 extends over 15 amino acids. Looked up from germline, CDR1 is SGHDN and CDR2 is FVKESK.